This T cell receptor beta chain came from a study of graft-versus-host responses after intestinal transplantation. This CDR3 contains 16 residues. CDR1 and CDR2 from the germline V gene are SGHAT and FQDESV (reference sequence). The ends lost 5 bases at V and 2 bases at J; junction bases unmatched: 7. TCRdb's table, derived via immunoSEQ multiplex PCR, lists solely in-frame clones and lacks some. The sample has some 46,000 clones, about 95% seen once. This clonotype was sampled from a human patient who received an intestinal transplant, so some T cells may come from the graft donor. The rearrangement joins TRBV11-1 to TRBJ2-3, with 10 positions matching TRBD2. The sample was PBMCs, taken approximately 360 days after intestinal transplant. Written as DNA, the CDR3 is TGTGCCAGCAGCCTAATAGCGGGAGGTAACACAGATACGCAGTATTTT. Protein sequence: CASSLIAGGNTDTQYF.